These 9 T cell receptor beta chains originate from one sample sequenced in a study of regulatory T cells in long-lasting Graves disease. Time point defined: newly diagnosed GD, antithyroid drugs for less than 3 months. The authors made the TCR library using RNA they extracted from PBMCs. Researchers made TCR beta libraries by using iRepertoire HTBI primers and running Arm-PCR on CDR3 regions. TCRdb reanalysed the multiplex PCR reads using MiXCR and keeps one entry per CDR3 protein. The table records around 480,000 distinct CDR3 sequences, roughly 15% of them present only once. A further study also used this sample, focusing on T cells in Graves' hyperthyroidism and ophthalmopathy.

The input for sequencing was peripheral blood mononuclear cells (PBMCs), taken at new diagnosis, from a patient treated with antithyroid drugs. Receptors were obtained from a man aged 35-49 years with Graves disease.

This clonotype was counted ten times or more. The chain combines TRBV12-3 or TRBV12-4 with TRBJ2-7; D is possibly TRBD1 or TRBD2 (5 bases each). Deletions cut 1 base from V and 3 bases from J, with 16 bases between. This CDR3 comprises 16 residues. CDR3 in DNA: TGTGCCAGCAGTTTAGGAGGTGGCCGAGGGGTCTACGAGCAGTACTTC. It codes for CASSLGGGRGVYEQYF.

This clonotype was detected a few times. The gene calls are TRBV2 and TRBJ2-5; TRBD2 matches at 8 bases. Germline V CDR1 and CDR2: SNHLY, FYNNEI. The CDR3 runs to 12 residues. Unmatched junction bases numbered 2, after V lost 7 bases and J lost 4 bases. The CDR3 region has the DNA TGTGCCAGCAAAACTAGCGGAGAGACCCAGTACTTC. Amino acid sequence: CASKTSGETQYF.

This sequence joins TRBV7-8 and TRBJ2-7; D ambiguous. From germline, CDR1 is SGHVS and CDR2 FQNEAQ. V lost 0 bases to trimming and J lost 6 bases, with 15 bases between them. The CDR3 is 15 amino acids. The CDR3 coding sequence is TGTGCCAGCAGCTTAGCACCTGACCCTGCTACCGAGCAGTACTTC. Translated, it gives CASSLAPDPATEQYF.

Many counts were recorded for this clonotype. The rearrangement links TRBV5-6 to TRBJ1-4; D uncertain. The germline V gene has CDR1 SGHDT and CDR2 YYEEEE. Trimming removed 1 base from V and 4 bases from J, with 14 bases in between. The CDR3 runs to 16 residues. The CDR3 is CASSLRTGNFNEKLFF. The CDR3 coding sequence is TGTGCCAGCAGCTTGCGGACCGGGAACTTTAATGAAAAACTGTTTTTT.

This clonotype occurred a few times. J is TRBJ1-5 and V is TRBV19; D remains ambiguous. The V end lost 5 bases, the J end lost 0 bases, and 14 bases lay between the germline ends. In germline, CDR1 is LNHDA, CDR2 SQIVND (reference sequence). The CDR3 is 16 amino acids. The CDR3 sequence is CASSFLGRVSNQPQHF. Written as DNA, the CDR3 is TGTGCCAGTAGTTTTCTGGGGAGAGTTAGCAATCAGCCCCAGCATTTT.

This clonotype was observed at least ten times. V gene TRBV15 combines with J gene TRBJ2-7, with D uncertain. There are 13 residues in the CDR3. The V gene's germline CDR1 is LNHNV and CDR2 YYDKDF (reference sequence). The germline V and J ends were trimmed by 0 bases and 7 bases, with 10 bases remaining between them. The CDR3 DNA reads TGTGCCACCAGCAGAGATGAATGGGCTGAGCAGTACTTC. This codes for CATSRDEWAEQYF.

This chain joins TRBV27 and TRBJ1-2; D perhaps matches TRBD1 (6 bases). CDR3 size: 14 residues. CDR1 MNHEY and CDR2 SMNVEV come from the germline V gene (reference sequence). Trimming stripped 3 bases from V and 7 bases from J, with 15 bases between. The CDR3 here is CASSFYRAGGGYTF. The CDR3 DNA follows: TGTGCCAGCAGTTTTTACAGGGCGGGGGGTGGCTACACCTTC.

This clonotype occurred many times. The chain couples TRBV19 to TRBJ1-1, with 9 bases that match TRBD1. Germline trimming cut 3 bases from V and 1 base from J; bases unmatched to any gene: 0. CDR1 and CDR2 from the germline V gene are LNHDA and SQIVND (reference sequence). The CDR3 loop spans 14 amino acids. In nucleotides, the CDR3 is TGTGCCAGTAGTATGACAGGGGGGAACACTGAAGCTTTCTTT. Translated: CASSMTGGNTEAFF.

On this clonotype itself: A much larger clonotype is one base distant, so this may be a read error. The gene calls are TRBV28 and TRBJ2-1; 9 bases fit TRBD1. Germline V gene sequence: CDR1 MDHEN, CDR2 SYDVKM. The CDR3 runs to 15 residues. The DNA of the CDR3 is TGTGCCAGCAACGGACAGGGGTTAAGACACAATGAGCGGTTCTTC. Encoded protein: CASNGQGLRHNERFF.